This TCR beta chain was observed in a study of OX40 agonist ivuxolimab in advanced cancers. Whole-study context: Dose-escalation patients suffered from hepatocellular carcinoma, melanoma, renal cell or head and neck cancer.

Notes on this clone: Its antigen remains unknown.

Overall study results and limits: Mean expanded clone counts were higher in CD8+ than CD4+ T cells.

Produced via immunoSEQ multiplex PCR; TCRdb's table is partial and in-frame only. The sample gives 52,000 or so clones, under 95% of which show up once; 10% to 15% is in the top ten. The germline V gene has CDR1 SEHNR and CDR2 FQNEAQ (reference sequence). The CDR3 consists of 16 residues. Losses at the gene ends were 4 bases for V and 5 bases for J; bases not matched to a gene: 8. The chain links TRBV7-9 to TRBJ2-2, with 9 bases that match TRBD1. The sample consisted of CD4+ or CD8+ T cells sorted from blood, taken in a trial of the OX40 agonist ivuxolimab. This sequence originates from an adult with an advanced solid tumor such as melanoma, head and neck, liver or kidney cancer. CDR3 nucleotide sequence: TGTGCCAGCAGCTCCAACCGGGACAGGGTTACCGGGGAGCTGTTTTTT. Its translation is CASSSNRDRVTGELFF.